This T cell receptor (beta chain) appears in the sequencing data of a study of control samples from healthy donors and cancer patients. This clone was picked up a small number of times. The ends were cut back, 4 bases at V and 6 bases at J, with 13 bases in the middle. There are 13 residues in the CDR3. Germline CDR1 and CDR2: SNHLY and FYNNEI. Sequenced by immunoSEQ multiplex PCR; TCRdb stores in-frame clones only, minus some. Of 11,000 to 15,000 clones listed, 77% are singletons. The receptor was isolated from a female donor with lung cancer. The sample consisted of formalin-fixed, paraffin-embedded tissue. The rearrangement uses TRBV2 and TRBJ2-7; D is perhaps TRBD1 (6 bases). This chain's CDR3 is CASSGGLASEQYF. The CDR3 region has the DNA TGTGCCAGCAGTGGGGGGCTAGCCAGCGAGCAGTACTTC.